Each of the 9 T cell receptor beta chains below was sequenced from the same sample in a study of shared clonotypes between healthy human individuals. Using immunoSEQ multiplex PCR, the repertoire was profiled, and TCRdb retains in-frame clones only, with some absent. Of roughly 2.2 million clones listed, 85% to 95% are singletons. Sequenced sample: naive CD4+ T cells from PBMCs. Subset given: CD45RA+ positively selected. Every receptor here comes from a man between 18 and 29 years old in good health. Some clones in this sample may be carry-over from other donors' samples.

This clone was counted a few times. The chain employs TRBV9 and TRBJ2-1; D gene unclear. The length of the CDR3 is 13 residues. Trimming took 4 bases from V and 2 from J, leaving 7 bases between them. The germline gives CDR1 SGDLS, CDR2 YYNGEE. Here the CDR3 reads CASSSRPYNEQFF. As DNA, the CDR3 is TGTGCCAGCAGCTCCCGCCCCTACAATGAGCAGTTCTTC.

CDR3: CASRPRGLSYEQYF. The DNA of the CDR3 is TGTGCCAGCAGGCCAAGGGGACTAAGCTACGAGCAGTACTTC. The genes are TRBV2 and TRBJ2-7; 7 bases align to TRBD2. Losses at the gene ends were 6 bases for V and 3 bases for J; bases not matched to a gene: 8. CDR3 size: 14 residues. Germline CDR1 is SNHLY and CDR2 is FYNNEI.

The chain uses TRBV5-4 and TRBJ2-1; 7 bases line up with TRBD2. Trimming took 2 bases from V and 2 from J; bases not matched to a gene: 10. Germline lookup yields CDR1 SGHNT and CDR2 YYREEE (reference sequence). The CDR3 is 17 amino acids. The CDR3 is CASSFGGGSTPYNEQFF. Written as DNA, the CDR3 is TGTGCCAGCAGCTTTGGCGGCGGGAGCACCCCCTACAATGAGCAGTTCTTC. Complete variable domain (other parts from reference TRBV5-4 and TRBJ2-1): ETGVTQSPTHLIKTRGQQVTLRCSSQSGHNTVSWYQQALGQGPQFIFQYYREEENGRGNFPPRFSGLQFPNYSSELNVNALELDDSALYLCASSFGGGSTPYNEQFFGPGTRLTVL.

This clone was seen a handful of times. This chain links TRBV5-1 with TRBJ2-2; no definite D call. Germline CDR1 is SGHRS and CDR2 is YFSETQ. Trimming cost V 4 bases and J 2 bases, with 9 bases left between them. The length of the CDR3 is 14 residues. CDR3 region: CASSPPDNTGELFF. The CDR3 coding sequence is TGCGCCAGCAGCCCTCCCGATAACACCGGGGAGCTGTTTTTT.

V and J are TRBV6-1 and TRBJ1-5; perhaps TRBD1 as D (6 bases). The CDR3 totals 15 residues. Per the germline V gene, CDR1 is MNHNS and CDR2 is SASEGT. V dropped 4 bases and J dropped 3 bases, with 13 bases sitting between them. The CDR3 DNA sequence: TGTGCCAGCAGTGGGCCTACAGGGTACAATCAGCCCCAGCATTTT. It specifies CASSGPTGYNQPQHF.

This chain connects TRBV4-3 to TRBJ2-7; TRBD2 matches 7 bases. After removal of 1 base from V and 0 bases from J, the junction contained 6 bases not matched to a gene. The CDR3 runs 16 residues. Germline CDR1 and CDR2: LGHNA and YSLEER. CDR3 region: CASSQGSSGNSYEQYF. The CDR3, as DNA: TGCGCCAGCAGCCAAGGTTCTAGCGGAAACTCCTACGAGCAGTACTTC.

V gene TRBV9 combines with J gene TRBJ1-1; D not resolved. Germline V gives CDR1 SGDLS, CDR2 YYNGEE. The CDR3 consists of 13 residues. Deletions cut 3 bases from V and 8 bases from J, with 14 bases between. The CDR3 nucleotides are TGTGCCAGCAGCGCCCACCGAGCCCGGGAAGCTTTCTTT. Translating it yields CASSAHRAREAFF.

The genes are TRBV5-1 and TRBJ2-3; no clear D gene. Per the germline V gene, CDR1 is SGHRS and CDR2 is YFSETQ. V gave up 1 base and J gave up 5 bases, with 11 bases separating them. This CDR3 is built from 14 residues. DNA of the CDR3: TGCGCCAGCAGCTTGACGGGCCAGGAAGATACGCAGTATTTT. It codes for CASSLTGQEDTQYF.

V and J are TRBV15 and TRBJ1-5; D remains ambiguous. There are 12 residues in the CDR3. Trimming pared 2 bases from V and 9 bases from J, leaving 8 bases between. Germline assignment: CDR1 LNHNV and CDR2 YYDKDF (reference sequence). CDR3 residues: CATSRPASPQHF. CDR3 nucleotides: TGTGCCACCAGCAGACCGGCATCGCCCCAGCATTTT.